This T cell receptor (beta chain) was sequenced in a study of blood T cell repertoires in COVID-19. V shed 5 bases and J 3 bases; nucleotides not matched to a gene: 4. The CDR3 totals 14 residues. Germline V gene sequence: CDR1 MNHEY, CDR2 SMNVEV (reference sequence). This table comes from immunoSEQ multiplex PCR, and its TCRdb copy is limited to in-frame clones, with some not included. The sample yields approximately 390,000 clones, around 90% seen once. This TCR was recovered from a man younger than 35 with active or convalescent COVID-19. The specimen was peripheral blood. The chain couples TRBV27 to TRBJ1-5; 7 bases fit TRBD1. The CDR3 protein is CASSNRGFNQPQHF. The CDR3 bases are TGTGCCAGCAGTAACAGGGGTTTCAATCAGCCCCAGCATTTT.